Below are 24 T cell receptor beta chains sequenced from a single sample in a study of T cell repertoires in ileal Crohn's disease. Clones were read by immunoSEQ multiplex PCR, and TCRdb kept only the in-frame ones, dropping some. This table has under 12,000 clones, roughly 72% appearing once. Indicated time point: neoterminal ileum biopsy at postoperative endoscopy, about 6 months after surgery. Sequencing was performed on ileal tissue. Every receptor here comes from an adult with Crohn's disease.

The rearrangement joins TRBV18 to TRBJ2-7; D possibly corresponds to TRBD2 (6 bases). Germline CDR1 reads KGHSH; CDR2 reads LQKENI. V dropped 3 bases and J dropped 2 bases, with 11 bases sitting between them. The CDR3 consists of 14 residues. CDR3 sequence: CASSPRGGAYEQYF. CDR3 bases: TGTGCCAGCTCACCTAGGGGAGGAGCCTACGAGCAGTACTTC.

This clone was seen a single time. The V and J genes are TRBV7-9 and TRBJ2-7, with 7 bases matching TRBD1. This CDR3 has 15 residues. CDR1 SEHNR and CDR2 FQNEAQ come from the germline V gene (reference sequence). Losses at the gene ends were 1 base for V and 1 base for J; bases not matched to a gene: 4. CDR3 in DNA: TGTGCCAGCAGCTTAGAAGGGGGCTCATCCTACGAGCAGTACTTC. Protein product: CASSLEGGSSYEQYF. Full variable domain (outside the CDR3, taken from reference TRBV7-9 and TRBJ2-7): DTGVSQNPRHKITKRGQNVTFRCDPISEHNRLYWYRQTLGQGPEFLTYFQNEAQLEKSRLLSDRFSAERPKGSFSTLEIQRTEQGDSAMYLCASSLEGGSSYEQYFGPGTRLTVT.

This clone was seen only once. The chain is built from TRBV5-8 and TRBJ1-1; D not certain. The CDR3 covers 15 residues. V was clipped by 1 base and J by 0 bases, with 10 bases between them. Germline V gene lookup returns CDR1 SGHTS and CDR2 YDEGEE. CDR3 amino acids: CASSLLQAMNTEAFF. As DNA, the CDR3 is TGTGCCAGCAGCTTGCTCCAGGCGATGAACACTGAAGCTTTCTTT.

The rearrangement links TRBV27 to TRBJ2-2, with a possible D match to TRBD1 (5 bases). V lost 6 bases and J 0 bases, leaving 14 bases between the germline ends. The germline CDR1 and CDR2 sequences are MNHEY and SMNVEV (reference sequence). This CDR3 has 16 amino acids. Written as DNA, the CDR3 is TGTGCCAGCAGAGTCGAGCAGGGCACGAACACCGGGGAGCTGTTTTTT. Residues: CASRVEQGTNTGELFF.

This rearrangement joins TRBV6-5 to TRBJ1-2, with TRBD1 identical over 11 bases. Per the germline V gene, CDR1 is MNHEY and CDR2 is SVGAGI. The junction had 11 bases not matched to a gene; V was cut back by 6 bases and J by 8 bases. CDR3 length equals 15 residues. The CDR3 protein is CASSLGTGGFGGYTF. The CDR3 DNA sequence: TGTGCCAGCAGCCTCGGGACAGGGGGGTTCGGGGGCTACACCTTC.

The chain joins TRBV6-1 to TRBJ1-6; D perhaps matches TRBD1 (6 bases). CDR1 MNHNS and CDR2 SASEGT come from the germline V gene. This CDR3 region has 16 residues. V lost 4 bases and J lost 4, with 14 bases in between. CDR3 amino acids: CASSGSPGAYNSPLHF. As DNA, the CDR3 is TGTGCCAGCAGTGGATCGCCAGGGGCTTATAATTCACCCCTCCACTTT.

The chain employs TRBV29-1 and TRBJ1-2; 7 nucleotides match TRBD1. CDR3 length equals 12 residues. Germline V gives CDR1 SQVTM, CDR2 ANQGSEA. Trimming removed 7 bases from V and 8 bases from J; junction bases left unmatched: 10. For the CDR3, the DNA is TGCAGCGCCCGACGACAGGGCGAGGGCTACACCTTC. Translating it yields CSARRQGEGYTF.

This chain joins TRBV7-2 and TRBJ2-1; no clear D gene. V was trimmed by 1 base and J by 4 bases, leaving 11 bases between them. This CDR3 spans 15 amino acids. Germline lookup yields CDR1 SGHTA and CDR2 FQGNSA. The DNA of the CDR3 is TGTGCCAGCAGCTTAGGGCCCGTCAGGTACAATGAGCAGTTCTTC. It yields the protein CASSLGPVRYNEQFF.

The chain links TRBV5-4 to TRBJ1-4; 9 bases agree with TRBD1. Germline CDR1 SGHNT, CDR2 YYREEE (reference sequence). The CDR3 loop spans 14 amino acids. The trim removed 4 bases at V and 7 bases at J, leaving 5 bases unmatched. DNA for the CDR3: TGTGCCAGCAGCATGGACAGGGGTCGTGAAAAACTGTTTTTT. This codes for CASSMDRGREKLFF.

J is TRBJ1-1 and V is TRBV30, with D unresolved. Trimming removed 0 bases from V and 6 bases from J, with 8 bases in between. This CDR3 has 12 residues. Germline V gene sequence: CDR1 GTSNPN, CDR2 SVGIG (reference sequence). The CDR3: CAWSVRRAEAFF. The DNA of the CDR3 is TGTGCCTGGAGTGTTCGGAGGGCTGAAGCTTTCTTT.

In DNA, the CDR3 is TGCGCCAGCGGCGGACTAGCGGGAGCCCAAGAGACCCAGTACTTC. It encodes CASGGLAGAQETQYF. The V and J genes are TRBV5-1 and TRBJ2-5; 13 nucleotides line up with TRBD2. The CDR3 totals 15 residues. The germline V gene encodes CDR1 SGHRS and CDR2 YFSETQ. With 7 bases clipped from V and 1 base from J, the junction kept 4 bases outside the gene matches.

This clone was seen more than once but under ten times. V is TRBV2 and J is TRBJ2-7, with TRBD2 as a possible D gene (6 bases). Germline V gene lookup returns CDR1 SNHLY and CDR2 FYNNEI. The CDR3 spans 13 residues. V dropped 4 bases and J dropped 3 bases, with 10 bases sitting between them. DNA for the CDR3: TGTGCCAGCAGTGGCCGACTAGTCTACGAGCAGTACTTC. As protein: CASSGRLVYEQYF.

V gene TRBV29-1 combines with J gene TRBJ1-1, with 8 bases identical to TRBD1. CDR3 size: 16 residues. V lost 4 bases and J lost 3; bases outside the gene matches: 13. Germline V lookup: CDR1 SQVTM, CDR2 ANQGSEA. CDR3 protein: CSVGAGGNLGDTEAFF. CDR3 DNA sequence: TGCAGCGTTGGGGCAGGGGGCAATCTTGGGGACACTGAAGCTTTCTTT.

This sequence joins TRBV7-9 and TRBJ2-7; 8 bases fit TRBD1. V lost 3 bases, J lost 4 bases, and 5 bases stayed unmatched. Germline V gives CDR1 SEHNR, CDR2 FQNEAQ (reference sequence). CDR3 length: 14 residues. The CDR3 nucleotides are TGTGCCAGCAGCTTTCATGGACAGGGATACGAGCAGTACTTC. This encodes CASSFHGQGYEQYF.

The chain employs TRBV30 and TRBJ1-5; D ambiguous. Trimming stripped 2 bases from V and 0 bases from J, with 8 bases between. Germline V gene sequence: CDR1 GTSNPN, CDR2 SVGIG (reference sequence). This CDR3 spans 14 amino acids. This CDR3 reads CAWSTGNSNQPQHF. DNA for the CDR3: TGTGCCTGGAGTACGGGGAATAGCAATCAGCCCCAGCATTTT.

This CDR3 is CATLASRNAYNEQFF. CDR3 bases: TGTGCCACCCTAGCGTCCCGAAATGCCTACAATGAGCAGTTCTTC. The chain is built from TRBV18 and TRBJ2-1; D is perhaps TRBD2 (6 bases). With 10 bases removed from V and 2 bases from J, the gap between germline ends came to 18 bases. CDR1 and CDR2 (germline): KGHSH, LQKENI. CDR3 length equals 15 residues.

The chain combines TRBV30 with TRBJ2-2; TRBD1 is a possible D gene (6 bases). The CDR3 is made up of 14 amino acids. The V end lost 6 bases, the J end lost 2 bases, and 13 bases lay between the germline ends. CDR1 is GTSNPN, CDR2 SVGIG, per germline (reference sequence). CDR3 amino acids: CACRTGTNTGELFF. CDR3 in DNA: TGTGCCTGCCGTACCGGGACAAACACCGGGGAGCTGTTTTTT.

This clone was found a few times. The chain joins TRBV7-8 to TRBJ2-1, with 12 bases lining up with TRBD2. V was clipped by 5 bases and J by 2 bases; unmatched bases: 22. Looked up from germline, CDR1 is SGHVS and CDR2 is FQNEAQ. The length of the CDR3 is 22 residues. CDR3 nucleotides: TGTGCCAGCAGCAACCGCCGACGGTCCGGGACTAGCGGGTCGACGACCTACAATGAGCAGTTCTTC. This encodes CASSNRRRSGTSGSTTYNEQFF. Based on the CDR3 plus reference TRBV7-8 and TRBJ2-1, the full variable domain is GAGVSQSPRYKVAKRGQDVALRCDPISGHVSLFWYQQALGQGPEFLTYFQNEAQLDKSGLPSDRFFAERPEGSVSTLKIQRTQQEDSAVYLCASSNRRRSGTSGSTTYNEQFFGPGTRLTVL.

This clone was counted once. The chain has TRBV2 and TRBJ1-5; perhaps TRBD1 as D (6 bases). Germline loops: CDR1 SNHLY, CDR2 FYNNEI. Trimming took off 4 bases at V and 2 bases at J, with 12 bases between the two ends. This CDR3 is built from 15 residues. The CDR3 sequence is CASSVQGRGNQPQHF. The CDR3 nucleotides read TGTGCCAGCAGTGTACAGGGCAGGGGCAATCAGCCCCAGCATTTT.

This chain connects TRBV27 to TRBJ2-7; a weak D match, TRBD1 (7 bases). Trimming took 4 bases from V and 2 from J, leaving 12 bases between them. From germline, CDR1 is MNHEY and CDR2 SMNVEV (reference sequence). The CDR3 spans 14 residues. The CDR3 region is CASSSRGATYEQYF. Written as DNA, the CDR3 is TGTGCCAGCAGTTCCAGGGGGGCAACCTACGAGCAGTACTTC.

Points on this clone: Other DNA sequences in the sample encode the same CDR3. The V call is TRBV18, the J call TRBJ1-5; no clear D. The germline V gene encodes CDR1 KGHSH and CDR2 LQKENI. The CDR3 contains 13 residues. The V gene lost 2 bases and the J gene lost 4 bases, with 6 bases spanning the gap. CDR3 loop: CASSPGQNQPQHF. CDR3 in DNA: TGTGCCAGCTCACCAGGTCAGAATCAGCCCCAGCATTTT.

J is TRBJ1-4 and V is TRBV6-1, with unresolved D. CDR3 length: 16 amino acids. Germline V gene data show CDR1 as MNHNS and CDR2 as SASEGT. The ends were cut back, 2 bases at V and 5 bases at J, with 15 bases in the middle. CDR3 loop: CASSETLGGFNEKLFF. CDR3 in DNA: TGTGCCAGCAGTGAAACCCTTGGAGGCTTCAATGAAAAACTGTTTTTT.

This rearrangement joins TRBV4-3 to TRBJ2-7; 10 bases line up with TRBD1. Germline V lookup: CDR1 LGHNA, CDR2 YSLEER. The CDR3 runs 16 residues. Trimming at V came to 0 bases and at J to 3 bases, leaving 5 bases not matched to a gene. The CDR3 protein is CASSQDWGDRGYEQYF. The CDR3 DNA follows: TGCGCCAGCAGCCAAGATTGGGGGGACAGGGGCTACGAGCAGTACTTC.

The chain is built from TRBV7-9 and TRBJ2-2, with TRBD1 matching 9 bases. Germline V gene data show CDR1 as SEHNR and CDR2 as FQNEAQ (reference sequence). V was clipped by 5 bases and J by 3 bases; unmatched bases: 4. CDR3 length: 15 amino acids. The CDR3 DNA reads TGTGCCAGCAGCGTCGGGACAGGGCACACCGGGGAGCTGTTTTTT. Its translation: CASSVGTGHTGELFF.